The present entry profiles one T cell receptor (beta chain) with its context. This sample is part of a study of blood T cell repertoires in COVID-19. Study information: In each case, the material was cDNA or gDNA derived from T cells, B-cell-depleted T cells, or PBMCs.

Researchers sorted participants into cohorts using their self-reported clinical history. Trimming took 1 base from V and 9 from J; bases not matched to a gene: 12. The CDR3 contains 15 residues. The germline gives CDR1 LGHDT, CDR2 YNNKEL (reference sequence). Study processing details: Estimation of nucleated cell counts relied on the amplification of reference gene primers. TCRdb's copy holds only in-frame clones and misses some; the assay was immunoSEQ multiplex PCR. V and J calls and clone size are copied from that table; D and trimming were computed from the DNA. The sample lists under 200,000 clones, approximately 91% seen once, with 0.77% in the top ten.

Sequenced sample: PBMCs or T cells enriched from blood (not recorded which). This chain connects TRBV3-1 (or the pseudogene TRBV3-2) to TRBJ2-7, with 7 positions matching TRBD2. The receptor's source is a woman aged 18-29 years who had recovered from COVID-19. The CDR3 DNA is TGTGCCAGCAGCCAAGGGGGGGGGAAGCCTCTCTGGCAGTACTTC. Encoded protein: CASSQGGGKPLWQYF.